The clone carrying this T cell receptor beta chain has just a few counts. The antigen remains unidentified. The sample originates from a study of identical twins. MiXCR was run by TCRdb on the 5' RACE reads, yielding one entry per CDR3 protein. The table lists about 190,000 distinct CDR3 sequences, 15% of them singletons, with about 38% in the top ten. Findings and caveats of the study: The authors drew conclusions from cross-sectional statistical analysis rather than following the same donors.

CDR3 length equals 15 residues. The germline gives CDR1 SGHRS, CDR2 YFSETQ. V dropped 4 bases and J dropped 1; count of bases not matched to a gene: 3. Another study also made use of these data, one on T cells expressing NK-cell markers.

The sample taken for sequencing was CD8+ T cells sorted from blood. This chain uses TRBV5-1 with TRBJ2-2; 8 nucleotides line up with TRBD1. The sequence came from a woman in her late teens or twenties in good health. CDR3 in amino acids: CASSRGQENTGELFF. CDR3 bases: TGCGCCAGCAGCCGGGGACAGGAGAACACCGGGGAGCTGTTTTTT.